The rows below give T cell receptor beta chains drawn from one sample of a study of shared clonotypes between healthy human individuals. TCRdb keeps only in-frame clones here, not all; method: immunoSEQ multiplex PCR. The sample lists about 1.9 million clones, around 93% seen once, with under 2% in the top ten. The material sequenced was naive CD8+ T cells from PBMCs. The receptors originated from a man aged 18-30 years in good health. Some clones in this sample may be carry-over from other donors' samples. Both conserved end residues are part of each CDR3. D genes are given only for firm matches. The size of a clone is reported for some rows only, either as once, few or many, or as a class for expanded clones.

>once|TRBV5-4|-|TRBJ1-1
TGTGCCAGCAGCTTATTCCCCCAAGGGTTGAACACTGAAGCTTTCTTT
CASSLFPQGLNTEAFF
>-|TRBV11-2|-|TRBJ2-5
TGTGCCAGCAGCCCATTCTTTGGCGGGGATGGAGAGACCCAGTACTTC
CASSPFFGGDGETQYF
>-|TRBV2|TRBD2|TRBJ2-3
TGTGCCAGCAGCGCTAAACCCACTTTATCCAGCGGGAGGGCCCAAGATACGCAGTATTTT
CASSAKPTLSSGRAQDTQYF
>-|TRBV7-8|-|TRBJ1-4
TGTGCCAGCAGCTCCAAATCCGAAAAACTGTTTTTT
CASSSKSEKLFF
>-|TRBV19|TRBD1|TRBJ2-7
TGTGCCAGTAGTATAGACCTTTGGACAGGGGGCGACGAGCAGTACTTC
CASSIDLWTGGDEQYF
>-|TRBV12-5|-|TRBJ2-1
TGTGCTAGTGGTTCCCGGACGGATTATAGAGAGCAGTTCTTC
CASGSRTDYREQFF
>-|TRBV27|-|TRBJ2-1
TGTGCCAGCAGTATCGGGGCCGGGAGCATTGAGCAGTTCTTC
CASSIGAGSIEQFF
>once|TRBV2|-|TRBJ1-1
TGTGCCAGCCTCTTAGGGGGGACTGAAGCTTTCTTT
CASLLGGTEAFF
>-|TRBV2|-|TRBJ1-3
TGTGCCAGCAGTCCATCGTACGGGGGAAACACCATATATTTT
CASSPSYGGNTIYF
>-|TRBV7-8|-|TRBJ2-1
TGTGCCAGCACTATACCCCCCCCCGGGCAGTTCTTC
CASTIPPPGQFF
>-|TRBV4-2|-|TRBJ2-5
TGTGCCAGCAGCCAAGAGGGCCTCGTTCAGGGTTTGGGAGAGACCCAGTACTTC
CASSQEGLVQGLGETQYF
>-|TRBV18|-|TRBJ2-7
TGTGCCAGCTCACCCAAAGTGGGCAGGGTCCACGAGCAGTACTTC
CASSPKVGRVHEQYF
>-|TRBV6-1|-|TRBJ2-3
TGTGCCAGCAGTGACAGGGCCACCCCGGAAGATACGCAGTATTTT
CASSDRATPEDTQYF
>-|TRBV28|-|TRBJ1-5
TGTGCCAGCAGTCTCGAACTGGACCCCGATAGCAATCAGCCCCAGCATTTT
CASSLELDPDSNQPQHF
>-|TRBV11-1|-|TRBJ2-7
TGTGCCAGCAGCTTATGGCACACAAGACCGACGGAGGGCCTCCACGAGCAGTACTTC
CASSLWHTRPTEGLHEQYF
>-|TRBV7-9|-|TRBJ1-1
TGTGCCAGCAGCCATCCACAGGATATGAACACTGAAGCTTTCTTT
CASSHPQDMNTEAFF
>-|TRBV7-3|-|TRBJ2-7
TGTGCCAGCAGCTTTGGCACAGGCTACGAGCAGTACTTC
CASSFGTGYEQYF
>-|TRBV7-9|-|TRBJ2-2
TGTGCCAGCAGCTTAGCGTTCACGGGAGCGGCCGGGGAGCTGTTTTTT
CASSLAFTGAAGELFF
>-|TRBV27|TRBD2|TRBJ2-7
TGTGCCAGCAGTTCGCCCACGACTAGCGGGAGGGTACTCGAGCAGTACTTC
CASSSPTTSGRVLEQYF
>-|TRBV5-8|-|TRBJ2-7
TGTGCCAGCAACCACGATCTACGGTCAGGGCTTTCCGACGAGCAGTACTTC
CASNHDLRSGLSDEQYF
>-|TRBV30|TRBD1|TRBJ2-7
TGTGCCTGGAGCCTAGGACAGGGGTGGCAGTACTTC
CAWSLGQGWQYF
>-|TRBV7-8|TRBD2|TRBJ2-1
TGTGCCAGCAGCCGCGGACTAGCGGGAGGGAGCTCCTACAATGAGCAGTTCTTC
CASSRGLAGGSSYNEQFF
>-|TRBV9|-|TRBJ2-1
TGTGCCAGCAGCGTAGGTCTGGGAGGACGGACATACAATGAGCAGTTCTTC
CASSVGLGGRTYNEQFF
>-|TRBV4-1|-|TRBJ1-2
TGCGCCAGCAGCCAAGTGCAATGGGCAGCCTCTAACTATGGCTACACCTTC
CASSQVQWAASNYGYTF
>-|TRBV5-6|-|TRBJ1-2
TGTGCCAGCAGCTTTGGGACCGTCCACTACACCTTC
CASSFGTVHYTF
>-|TRBV7-9|-|TRBJ2-5
TGTGCCAGCAGCTTAGCAGATACTAAAGAGACCCAGTACTTC
CASSLADTKETQYF
>-|TRBV2|TRBD2|TRBJ2-7
TGTGCCAGTTGGACTAGCGGGTTCAACGAGCAGTACTTC
CASWTSGFNEQYF
>-|TRBV4-1|-|TRBJ1-3
TGCGCCAGCAGCCCTCATTTGCAGTCCTCCTCTGGAAACACCATATATTTT
CASSPHLQSSSGNTIYF
>once|TRBV9|TRBD2|TRBJ2-2
TGTGCCAGCAGCGTAGATCGGACTAGCGGGAGGCTGGACACCGGGGAGCTGTTTTTT
CASSVDRTSGRLDTGELFF
>-|TRBV27|-|TRBJ1-5
TGTGCCAGCAGTTTATCGGTGGATCAGCCCCAGCATTTT
CASSLSVDQPQHF
>-|TRBV9|-|TRBJ2-3
TGTGCCAGCAGCGTAGGTGGAACTCCCACAGATACGCAGTATTTT
CASSVGGTPTDTQYF
>-|TRBV10-2|-|TRBJ2-5
TGCGCCAGCAGTGATACTCAGGGAAGTGTTGAGACCCAGTACTTC
CASSDTQGSVETQYF
>-|TRBV28|-|TRBJ2-7
TGTGCCAGCACTTTTGGGCGGCCCAGCTCCTACGAGCAGTACTTC
CASTFGRPSSYEQYF
>-|TRBV28|-|TRBJ2-1
TGTGCCACCGCCCCAGGGCAGGATGAGCAGTTCTTC
CATAPGQDEQFF
>once|TRBV19|-|TRBJ2-7
TGTGCCAGTAGTATAGTCGGATTACCGGGCGAGCAGTACTTC
CASSIVGLPGEQYF
>-|TRBV28|-|TRBJ1-5
TGTGCCAGCAGCTTATTCCTCCATCAGCCCCAGCATTTT
CASSLFLHQPQHF
>-|TRBV19|-|TRBJ1-1
TGTGCCAGTAGTCCCCGGACAAATTTGAACACTGAAGCTTTCTTT
CASSPRTNLNTEAFF
>-|TRBV30|-|TRBJ2-5
TGTGCCTGGAGTGCCACACAGTTACGGGAGACCCAGTACTTC
CAWSATQLRETQYF
>-|TRBV6-1|-|TRBJ2-7
TGTGCCAGCAGTGAACCGTGGGTCTCCTACGAGCAGTACTTC
CASSEPWVSYEQYF
>-|TRBV28|-|TRBJ2-1
TGTGCCAGCAGTGTAGAGATCGAACACAATGAGCAGTTCTTC
CASSVEIEHNEQFF